The following is a T cell receptor beta chain sequence with its context. The data derive from a study of shared clonotypes between healthy human individuals. Study overall: CD4 naive and CD4 memory each took three plates per donor, while CD8 naive took two and CD8 memory one.

Trimming cost V 1 base and J 4 bases; bases outside gene matches: 6. The CDR3 is 16 residues long. Per the germline V gene, CDR1 is SGHVS and CDR2 is FQNEAQ. 150 to 250 ng DNA, tens of thousands of T cell genomes, went into each sorted-subset replicate PCR. TCRdb's copy holds only in-frame clones and misses some; the assay was immunoSEQ multiplex PCR. The sample holds 1,500,000 or so clones; approximately 98.5% are singletons and the top ten take over 0.3%. The sequenced sample consisted of naive CD4+ T cells sorted from blood. The subset here: CD45RA+ positively selected. J is TRBJ2-2 and V is TRBV7-8, with 7 bases identical to TRBD1. The source is a man between 25 and 39 years old in good health. The CDR3 nucleotides read TGTGCCAGCAGCTTAGTTGGCAGGGGGTCCACCGGGGAGCTGTTTTTT. Its protein product is CASSLVGRGSTGELFF.